One T cell receptor (beta chain) is described in this entry. Its specific antigen is unknown. Per-base qualities were not stored, and no clone one base away is much larger. This entry comes from a study of blood T cell repertoires in COVID-19 (dated by TCRdb to 2018 to 2020). Background for the entire study: Collaborator samples came from the United States, Italy and Spain and covered acute and convalescent phases of COVID-19. The material from the prospective study consisted of cDNA or gDNA derived from T cells, B-cell-depleted T cells, or PBMCs. The dataset comprised deeply sampled blood TCRbeta repertoires from subjects exposed to, actively infected with, or recovered from COVID-19. The repertoires were released in a freely available public database meant as a resource for research on the immune response to SARS-CoV-2. Samples came from the ongoing ImmuneRACE study (first 160 participants) plus 1,254 subjects from 6 global collaborators. A de-identified subject ID, COVID-19 status, age in years and sex were almost always included in the sample metadata. Where HLA class I and class II types were available, the types were taken from metadata supplied by the sample provider, not from assay-based typing. Broad study findings and their caveats: How much clinical and demographic metadata was included differed by source and by participant, and the metadata was provided uncurated.

The CDR3 goes from the cysteine to the phenylalanine over 12 residues. The entry retains the CDR3 DNA only, 36 bases that are in frame from base 1. V was cut back by 3 bases and J by 4 bases, leaving a gap of 4 bases between them. The germline V gene yields SNHLY for CDR1 and FYNNEI for CDR2. TCRbeta CDR3 regions were amplified from genomic DNA by means of the immunoSEQ Assay, a bias-controlled multiplex PCR. In the authors' own workflow: Within the assay, amplification of reference gene primers was used to estimate how many nucleated cells each sample contained. To quantify the absolute abundance of each unique TCRbeta CDR3 rearrangement, sequence reads were collapsed and filtered. For each sample, productive Simpson clonality was calculated as the square root of Simpson's diversity index over productive rearrangements. Drawn from immuneACCESS, this table holds only the in-frame rearrangements with V and J called that TCRdb kept. Clones are partly lost; checked studies trace under half to an unresolved V gene and leave the rest unexplained. From that table come the V and J calls and clone size; the DNA was used to work out D and trimming. The sample has approximately 390,000 clones on record, almost 90% of them singletons. The ten largest clones capture about 6.8% of the sample.

Each collaborating institution followed its own protocols to collect whole blood in K2EDTA tubes. For TCRbeta analysis, collaborators shipped samples as frozen whole blood, isolated PBMCs, or DNA extracted from either of those sample types. This sequence originates from a man aged 18 to 29 with active or convalescent COVID-19. The sequenced material came from peripheral blood. The chain links TRBV2 with TRBJ2-1, with the D gene not clear enough to name. The CDR3 is CASSDGYNEQFF. The nucleotide sequence is TGTGCCAGCAGTGACGGTTACAATGAGCAGTTCTTC.